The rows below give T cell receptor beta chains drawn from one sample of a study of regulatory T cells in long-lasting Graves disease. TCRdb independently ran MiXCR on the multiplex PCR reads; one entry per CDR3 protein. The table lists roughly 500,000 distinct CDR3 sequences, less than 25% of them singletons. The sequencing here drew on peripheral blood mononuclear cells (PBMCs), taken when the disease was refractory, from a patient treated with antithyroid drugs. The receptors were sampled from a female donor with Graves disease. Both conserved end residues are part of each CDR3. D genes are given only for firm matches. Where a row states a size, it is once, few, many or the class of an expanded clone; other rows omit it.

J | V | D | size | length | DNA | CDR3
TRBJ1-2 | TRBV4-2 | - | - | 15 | TGTGCCAGCAGCCAAGATTGGCCCGGCCACTATGGCTACACCTTC | CASSQDWPGHYGYTF
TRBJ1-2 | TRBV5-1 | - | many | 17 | TGCGCCAGCAGCTTGTTCCCGGGCGGGCAGTTGGACTATGGCTACACCTTC | CASSLFPGGQLDYGYTF
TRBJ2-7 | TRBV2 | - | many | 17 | TGTGCCAGCAGGGGATCAATGACTACATTACGCTCCTACGAGCAGTACTTC | CASRGSMTTLRSYEQYF
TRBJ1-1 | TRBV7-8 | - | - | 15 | TGTGCCAGCAGCTCGGAGGGGGGGCGGAACACTGAAGCTTTCTTT | CASSSEGGRNTEAFF
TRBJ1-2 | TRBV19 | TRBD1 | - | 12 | TGTGCCAGCTGGGACAGGGGTTTAGGCTACACCTTC | CASWDRGLGYTF
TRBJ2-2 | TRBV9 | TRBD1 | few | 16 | TGTGCCAGCAGCGTAGCCCGGACAGGGAGCACCGGGGAGCTGTTTTTT | CASSVARTGSTGELFF
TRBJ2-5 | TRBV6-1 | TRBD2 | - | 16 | TGTGCCAGCAGTAATCAACTAGCGGGCCTCCAAGAGACCCAGTACTTC | CASSNQLAGLQETQYF
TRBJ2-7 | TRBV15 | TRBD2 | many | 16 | TGTGCCACCAGCAGAGTTCTAGCGGGACCAACCTACGAGCAGTACTTC | CATSRVLAGPTYEQYF
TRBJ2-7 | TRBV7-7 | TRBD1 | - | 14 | TGTGCTAGCAGCTCCGGGACAGGGGGCGGCGAGCAGTACTTC | CASSSGTGGGEQYF
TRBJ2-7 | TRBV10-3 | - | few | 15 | TGTGCCATCAGTGTGAGCGGCTCCTACTACTACGAGCAGTACTTC | CAISVSGSYYYEQYF
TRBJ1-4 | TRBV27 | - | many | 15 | TGTGCCAGCAGTTTAAGGGGCCAGACTAATGAAAAACTGTTTTTT | CASSLRGQTNEKLFF
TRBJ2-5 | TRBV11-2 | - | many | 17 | TGTGCCAGCAGCGACGTCACTACCCCGGGAAGCCAAGAGACCCAGTACTTC | CASSDVTTPGSQETQYF
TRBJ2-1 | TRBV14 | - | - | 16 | TGTGCCAGCAGCCAAGTCCCCGGTCTCTCCTACAATGAGCAGTTCTTC | CASSQVPGLSYNEQFF
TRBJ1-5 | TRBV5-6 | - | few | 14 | TGTGCCAGCAGCTTGGGGCCTCGGGTGCAGCCCCAGCATTTT | CASSLGPRVQPQHF
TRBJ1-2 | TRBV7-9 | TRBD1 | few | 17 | TGTGCCAGCAGCCTAACGGGACAGGGGGTAGTGAAAACTGGCTACACCTTC | CASSLTGQGVVKTGYTF
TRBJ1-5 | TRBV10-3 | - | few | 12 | TGTGCCATCAGGGGGAGCAATCAGCCCCAGCATTTT | CAIRGSNQPQHF
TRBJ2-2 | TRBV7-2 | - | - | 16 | TGTGCCAGCAGCTTAGCAGCCCCGACAGGCGGGGGGGAGCTGTTTTTT | CASSLAAPTGGGELFF
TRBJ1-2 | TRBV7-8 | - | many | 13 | TGTGCCAGCAGCTCCGCCGGTGGGCCCGGCTACACCTTC | CASSSAGGPGYTF
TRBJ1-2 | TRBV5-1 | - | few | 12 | TGCGCCAGCAGCTTGGGGGCGGATATACCCACCTTC | CASSLGADIPTF
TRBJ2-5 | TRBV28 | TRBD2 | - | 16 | TGTGCCAGCAGTTCCAGAAGCGGGGTGCGGCAAGAGACCCAGTACTTC | CASSSRSGVRQETQYF
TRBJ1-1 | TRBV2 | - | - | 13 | TGTGCCAGCAGTGAAGAGACAGACACTGAAGCTTTCTTT | CASSEETDTEAFF
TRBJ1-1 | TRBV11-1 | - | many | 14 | TGTGCCAGCAGCTTAACGCTACTGAACACTGAAGCTTTCTTT | CASSLTLLNTEAFF